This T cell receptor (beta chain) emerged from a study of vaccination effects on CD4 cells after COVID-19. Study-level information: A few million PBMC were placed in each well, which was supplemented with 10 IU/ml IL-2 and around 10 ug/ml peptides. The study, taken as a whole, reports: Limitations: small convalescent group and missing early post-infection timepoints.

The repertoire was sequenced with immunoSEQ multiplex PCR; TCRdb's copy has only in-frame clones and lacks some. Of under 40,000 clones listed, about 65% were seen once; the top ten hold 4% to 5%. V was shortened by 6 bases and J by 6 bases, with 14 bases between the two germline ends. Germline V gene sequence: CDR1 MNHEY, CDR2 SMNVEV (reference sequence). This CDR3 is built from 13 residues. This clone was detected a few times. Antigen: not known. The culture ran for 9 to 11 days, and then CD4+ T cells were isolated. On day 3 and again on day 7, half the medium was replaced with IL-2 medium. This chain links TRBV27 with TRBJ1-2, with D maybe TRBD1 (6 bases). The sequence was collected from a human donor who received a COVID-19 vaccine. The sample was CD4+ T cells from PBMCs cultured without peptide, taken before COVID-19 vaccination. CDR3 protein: CASRSSGGHGYTF. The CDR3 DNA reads TGTGCCAGCAGATCCTCGGGGGGGCATGGCTACACCTTC.